Below, one T cell receptor beta chain is given with its context. The antigen is unknown. The record originates from a study of graft-versus-host responses after intestinal transplantation. General study results and limits: Some GvH clones appeared in ileal mucosa or blood before recipient bone marrow.

The CDR3 consists of 11 residues. V shed 5 bases and J shed 1 base, with 2 bases lying between them. Germline assignment: CDR1 SEHNR and CDR2 FQNEAQ (reference sequence). Measured with immunoSEQ multiplex PCR; TCRdb has only the in-frame clones, and not every one. This table holds some 41,000 clones, approximately 89% found once. The starting material was PBMCs, obtained 267 days after transplant. The chain couples TRBV7-9 to TRBJ1-1, with D unclear. This TCR was recovered from a human patient who received an intestinal transplant, so some T cells may come from the graft donor. The CDR3 reads CASSRNTEAFF. Written as DNA, the CDR3 is TGTGCCAGCAGCCGGAACACTGAAGCTTTCTTT. Complete variable domain (other parts from reference TRBV7-9 and TRBJ1-1): DTGVSQNPRHKITKRGQNVTFRCDPISEHNRLYWYRQTLGQGPEFLTYFQNEAQLEKSRLLSDRFSAERPKGSFSTLEIQRTEQGDSAMYLCASSRNTEAFFGQGTRLTVV.